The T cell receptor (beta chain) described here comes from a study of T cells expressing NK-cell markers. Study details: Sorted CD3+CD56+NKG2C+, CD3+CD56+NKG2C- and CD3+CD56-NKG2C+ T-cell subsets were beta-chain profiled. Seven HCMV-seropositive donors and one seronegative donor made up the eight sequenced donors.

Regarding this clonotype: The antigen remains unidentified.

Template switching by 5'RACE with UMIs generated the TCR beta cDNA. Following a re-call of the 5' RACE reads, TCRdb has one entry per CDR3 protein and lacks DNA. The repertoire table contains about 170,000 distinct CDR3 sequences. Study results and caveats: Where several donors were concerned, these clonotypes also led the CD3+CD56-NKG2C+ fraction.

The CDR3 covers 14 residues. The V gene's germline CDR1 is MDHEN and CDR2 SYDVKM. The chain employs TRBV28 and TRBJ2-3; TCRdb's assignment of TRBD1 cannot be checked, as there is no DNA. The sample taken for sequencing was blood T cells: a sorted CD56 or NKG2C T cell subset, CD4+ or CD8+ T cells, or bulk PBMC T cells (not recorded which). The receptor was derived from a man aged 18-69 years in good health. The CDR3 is CASSLVGVGDTQYF.